The 29 T cell receptor beta chains listed next were all sequenced from one sample in a study of metastatic and nonmetastatic thyroid tumors. Each patient came to thyroid surgery without any prior treatment (of any kind). Via MiXCR, TCRdb re-called the PCR reads. This sample has about 24,000 clones, with over 10% found just once. The material sequenced was blood. The receptors originated from a female donor with papillary thyroid cancer or a benign thyroid nodule (not recorded which). Some clones in this sample may be carry-over from other donors' samples.

This clone was counted at least ten times. A much larger clone differs by one base, so this may be a read error. The same CDR3 arises from other DNA sequences in this sample as well. The chain employs TRBV30 and TRBJ2-1; 8 nucleotides agree with TRBD2. CDR3 length equals 16 residues. The ends lost 0 bases at V and 0 bases at J; junction bases unmatched: 4. In germline, CDR1 is GTSNPN, CDR2 SVGIG (reference sequence). The chain's CDR3 is CAWSVSGLASYNEQFF. CDR3 nucleotide sequence: TGTGCCTGGAGTGTCAGCGGACTAGCCTCCTACAATGAGCAGTTCTTC.

The rearrangement links TRBV9 to TRBJ2-3; D may be TRBD1 (6 bases). Germline CDR1 is SGDLS and CDR2 is YYNGEE. V was pared by 2 bases and J by 2 bases, with 12 bases between. The CDR3 is 15 residues long. CDR3 coding DNA: TGTGCCAGCAGCGTCCGGGACACCTACACAGATACGCAGTATTTT. Encoded protein: CASSVRDTYTDTQYF.

Ten or more counts support this clone. The V and J genes are TRBV20-1 and TRBJ2-1; 9 nucleotides match TRBD2. Unmatched junction bases numbered 5, after V lost 5 bases and J lost 0 bases. CDR3 length: 15 residues. Per germline, CDR1 DFQATT and CDR2 SNEGSKA (reference sequence). CDR3 amino acids: CSAWTSESSYNEQFF. The CDR3 bases are TGCAGTGCTTGGACTAGCGAGAGCTCCTACAATGAGCAGTTCTTC.

This clone showed up many times. The chain combines TRBV7-9 with TRBJ2-2, with D perhaps given as TRBD1 or TRBD2 (5 bases each). The CDR3 contains 15 residues. CDR1 is SEHNR, CDR2 FQNEAQ, per germline (reference sequence). The ends were cut back, 7 bases at V and 6 bases at J, with 18 bases in the middle. The CDR3 loop is CASIEGPVGAGELFF. The CDR3 nucleotides read TGTGCCAGCATCGAGGGGCCCGTTGGCGCCGGGGAGCTGTTTTTT.

A note on this clone: A much larger clone lies a single base off, so this may be a read error. The CDR3 does not end in the conserved phenylalanine or tryptophan, so this is likely a read error. The chain has TRBV14 and TRBJ2-1; TRBD1 or TRBD2 may be the D gene (5 bases each). The germline gives CDR1 SGHDN, CDR2 FVKESK. This CDR3 region has 13 residues. V lost 1 base, J lost 9 bases, and 10 bases lay in between. CDR3 loop: CASSQGKGSEQFL. The CDR3 DNA is TGTGCCAGCAGCCAAGGGAAGGGGAGTGAGCAGTTCCTC.

In its sample, this clone was seen a few times. V usage is TRBV19 and J usage is TRBJ2-1, with D uncertain. The V gene's germline CDR1 is LNHDA and CDR2 SQIVND (reference sequence). V was shortened by 3 bases and J by 6 bases, with 3 bases between the two germline ends. The CDR3 totals 11 residues. CDR3 residues: CASSMSNEQFF. In DNA, the CDR3 is TGTGCCAGTAGTATGTCCAATGAGCAGTTCTTC.

This clone was picked up many times. CDR3 loop: CASSLAGGFETQYF. The CDR3 DNA follows: TGTGCCAGTAGCCTAGCGGGAGGATTCGAGACCCAGTACTTC. This sequence joins TRBV19 and TRBJ2-5; 11 bases are a match to TRBD2. The CDR3 contains 14 residues. Germline CDR1 is LNHDA and CDR2 is SQIVND (reference sequence). J gave up 5 bases and V 6 bases, and 5 bases lay outside the gene matches.

V gene TRBV20-1 combines with J gene TRBJ2-7, with 7 nucleotides matching TRBD2. J lost 13 bases, V lost 6 bases, and 18 bases had no gene match. This CDR3 comprises 13 residues. CDR1 and CDR2 (germline): DFQATT, SNEGSKA (reference sequence). The CDR3 nucleotides read TGCAGTGCACCACTAGCGCCCTCCTACGATCATTACTTC. Its protein product is CSAPLAPSYDHYF.

This clone was counted at least ten times. V gene TRBV6-1 combines with J gene TRBJ1-5; TRBD1 aligns across 7 bases. The CDR3 is 14 amino acids. V shed 6 bases and J 4 bases; nucleotides not matched to a gene: 6. CDR1 and CDR2 from the germline V gene are MNHNS and SASEGT. Written as DNA, the CDR3 is TGTGCCAGCAGGGGCAGGGGGTCAAATCAGCCCCAGCATTTT. Amino acid sequence: CASRGRGSNQPQHF.

The V and J genes are TRBV11-2 and TRBJ2-6; no clear D gene. This CDR3 contains 17 residues. Trimming stripped 2 bases from V and 0 bases from J, with 11 bases between. The germline CDR1 and CDR2 sequences are SGHAT and FQNNGV. The CDR3 loop reads CASSLSPAYSGANVLTF. Here the CDR3 DNA reads TGTGCCAGCAGCTTAAGTCCCGCCTACTCTGGGGCCAACGTCCTGACTTTC.

This chain links TRBV5-1 with TRBJ1-2, with 12 bases matching TRBD1. CDR1 is SGHRS, CDR2 YFSETQ, per germline. The trim removed 3 bases at V and 7 bases at J, leaving 7 bases unmatched. The CDR3 has 15 residues. The CDR3: CASSSTGTGGVGYTF. CDR3 DNA: TGCGCCAGCAGCTCAACCGGGACAGGGGGCGTTGGCTACACCTTC.

This clone has at least ten counts. The rearrangement links TRBV4-1 to TRBJ2-3, with D uncertain. Germline V gives CDR1 MGHRA, CDR2 YSYEKL. The CDR3 is made up of 18 amino acids. Trimming stripped 1 base from V and 4 bases from J, with 21 bases between. The CDR3 DNA follows: TGCGCCAGCAGCCAAGTCGTTGTTCTGGGCAAAGGCCCAGATACGCAGTATTTT. Protein: CASSQVVVLGKGPDTQYF.

This clone was counted once. The chain combines TRBV5-1 with TRBJ2-7; 9 bases are shared with TRBD2. V dropped 4 bases and J dropped 3; count of bases not matched to a gene: 8. The germline V gene encodes CDR1 SGHRS and CDR2 YFSETQ. The CDR3 is made up of 15 amino acids. The CDR3 here is CASSQGLATYYEQYF. The CDR3 coding sequence is TGCGCCAGCAGCCAGGGACTAGCTACCTACTACGAGCAGTACTTC.

In this sample, this clone turned up many times. This rearrangement joins TRBV30 to TRBJ2-5; possibly TRBD2 for D (7 bases). The CDR3 covers 13 residues. Germline assignment: CDR1 GTSNPN and CDR2 SVGIG (reference sequence). V lost 4 bases and J lost 1, with 10 bases in between. In nucleotides, the CDR3 is TGTGCCTGGAAAGGGGGGGGCCAAGAGACCCAGTACTTC. Translating gives CAWKGGGQETQYF.

This clone has a handful of counts. The chain employs TRBV19 and TRBJ2-1; no firm D call. V was trimmed by 3 bases and J by 10 bases, leaving 13 bases between them. CDR3 length: 13 residues. Germline V gene data show CDR1 as LNHDA and CDR2 as SQIVND (reference sequence). Written as DNA, the CDR3 is TGTGCCAGTAGTATGGGTCGACATGGAGAGCAGTTCTTC. This sequence encodes CASSMGRHGEQFF.

This clone has at least ten counts. The V gene is TRBV29-1, the J gene TRBJ2-3, with a tentative D call TRBD2 (6 bases). Germline V gene sequence: CDR1 SQVTM, CDR2 ANQGSEA. The CDR3 runs to 17 residues. Trimming took 0 bases from V and 4 from J, leaving 20 bases between them. CDR3 amino acids: CSVEDPLDYIGPDTQYF. DNA for the CDR3: TGCAGCGTTGAAGATCCTCTGGACTACATCGGGCCAGATACGCAGTATTTT.

This chain joins TRBV27 and TRBJ2-5, with 9 bases that match TRBD2. This CDR3 has 17 residues. The germline V gene encodes CDR1 MNHEY and CDR2 SMNVEV (reference sequence). The V segment lost 4 bases and the J segment 2 bases; nucleotides outside the gene matches: 11. The CDR3 spells CASSSPVGGGAQETQYF. Written as DNA, the CDR3 is TGTGCCAGCAGTTCCCCGGTTGGCGGGGGGGCTCAAGAGACCCAGTACTTC.

In its sample, this clone is medium-sized. The chain joins TRBV19 to TRBJ2-7; D is undetermined. The CDR3 contains 14 residues. Trimming pared 1 base from V and 2 bases from J, leaving 9 bases between. In germline, CDR1 is LNHDA, CDR2 SQIVND (reference sequence). CDR3 nucleotide sequence: TGTGCCAGTAGTATAGGCGGCAGGACCTACGAGCAGTACTTC. This translates into CASSIGGRTYEQYF.

This clone is classed as medium-sized. The rearrangement joins TRBV27 to TRBJ2-7, with 7 positions matching TRBD2. The ends lost 8 bases at V and 4 bases at J; junction bases unmatched: 8. The CDR3 contains 13 residues. Germline V gene data show CDR1 as MNHEY and CDR2 as SMNVEV (reference sequence). CDR3 sequence: CASGPLAAYEQYF. CDR3 coding DNA: TGTGCCAGCGGGCCCCTAGCGGCTTACGAGCAGTACTTC.

This clone has a count of ten or more. This chain joins TRBV5-1 and TRBJ2-1; 7 bases are a match to TRBD1. Germline V gives CDR1 SGHRS, CDR2 YFSETQ. The CDR3 is 14 residues long. The junction had 3 bases not matched to a gene; V was cut back by 2 bases and J by 4 bases. CDR3 protein: CASSLGDRYNEQFF. In nucleotides, the CDR3 is TGCGCCAGCAGCTTAGGGGACAGATACAATGAGCAGTTCTTC.

This clone has at least ten counts. The J gene is TRBJ2-3, the V gene TRBV11-1, with D perhaps being TRBD1 or TRBD2 (6 bases each). The CDR3 has 18 residues. Trimming removed 4 bases at V and 0 bases at J, with 20 bases between. Germline assignment: CDR1 SGHAT and CDR2 FQDESV (reference sequence). CDR3 DNA: TGTGCCAGCAGCTCACCCCGGGGGCGAGCAGCTAGCACAGATACGCAGTATTTT. Protein: CASSSPRGRAASTDTQYF. Full variable domain (rest looked up from reference TRBV11-1 and TRBJ2-3): EAEVAQSPRYKITEKSQAVAFWCDPISGHATLYWYRQILGQGPELLVQFQDESVVDDSQLPKDRFSAERLKGVDSTLKIQPAELGDSAMYLCASSSPRGRAASTDTQYFGPGTRLTVL.

V gene TRBV18 combines with J gene TRBJ1-6; D call uncertain. Trimming took 5 bases from V and 0 from J, leaving 5 bases between them. The CDR3 has 14 amino acids. Per germline, CDR1 KGHSH and CDR2 LQKENI. CDR3 region: CASSESSYNSPLHF. In DNA form, the CDR3 reads TGTGCCAGCTCAGAGAGCTCCTATAATTCACCCCTCCACTTT.

This clone was counted ten times or more. The sample contains more than one DNA sequence encoding this CDR3. The V and J genes are TRBV29-1 and TRBJ1-4; D is unresolved. The CDR3 is 13 residues long. V dropped 2 bases and J dropped 2 bases, with 6 bases sitting between them. Germline CDR1 is SQVTM and CDR2 is ANQGSEA. CDR3: CSVELDTNEKLFF. Written as DNA, the CDR3 is TGCAGCGTTGAACTGGATACTAATGAAAAACTGTTTTTT.

This clone was found many times. The chain is built from TRBV6-1 and TRBJ2-1; 10 positions match TRBD2. Trimming at V came to 6 bases and at J to 7 bases, leaving 12 bases not matched to a gene. The CDR3 is 16 amino acids. CDR1 is MNHNS and CDR2 is SASEGT in the germline V gene. The CDR3 here is CASRETSGTPRNEQFF. In nucleotides, the CDR3 is TGTGCCAGCAGGGAAACTAGCGGGACCCCTAGGAATGAGCAGTTCTTC.

The rearrangement uses TRBV4-1 and TRBJ2-5; D possibly corresponds to TRBD2 (7 bases). The V gene's germline CDR1 is MGHRA and CDR2 YSYEKL. The germline V and J ends were trimmed by 1 base and 5 bases, with 11 bases remaining between them. The CDR3 is 14 residues long. The CDR3, as DNA: TGCGCCAGCAGCCAAGCGGGAGGACAGGAGACCCAGTACTTC. Protein product: CASSQAGGQETQYF.

This chain connects TRBV11-3 to TRBJ2-2; D could derive from TRBD1 or TRBD2 (5 bases each). CDR1 is SGHNT and CDR2 is YENEEA in the germline V gene. The ends were cut back, 4 bases at V and 6 bases at J, with 9 bases in the middle. This CDR3 has 13 amino acids. The CDR3 nucleotides read TGTGCCAGCAGCTGTTGGGGGTCCGGGGAGCTGTTTTTT. Translated, it gives CASSCWGSGELFF.

This clone has a count of ten or more. The CDR3 sequence: CASSQLRERPHEQYF. Here the CDR3 DNA reads TGCGCCAGCAGCCAACTGAGGGAACGGCCCCACGAGCAGTACTTC. The chain recombines TRBV4-1 with TRBJ2-7; D is perhaps TRBD2 (5 bases). CDR1 and CDR2 (germline): MGHRA, YSYEKL. The CDR3 totals 15 residues. Trimming left V 2 bases short and J 5 bases short, with 16 bases between.

A word on this clone: This may come from a read error, since a much larger clone is one base off. This chain joins TRBV14 and TRBJ2-5; D is tentatively TRBD1 or TRBD2 (5 bases each). The germline V gene encodes CDR1 SGHDN and CDR2 FVKESK. V dropped 7 bases and J dropped 5 bases, with 17 bases sitting between them. The CDR3 extends over 14 amino acids. This chain's CDR3 is CASIPQAWGETQYF. The CDR3 coding sequence is TGTGCCAGCATCCCCCAGGCTTGGGGGGAGACCCAGTACTTC.

This clone showed up many times. The J gene is TRBJ2-7, the V gene TRBV7-9, with D unclear. The CDR3 covers 13 residues. The germline gives CDR1 SEHNR, CDR2 FQNEAQ (reference sequence). Trimming left V 4 bases short and J 2 bases short, with 9 bases between. CDR3 residues: CASSSPTPYEQYF. The DNA for the CDR3 is TGTGCCAGCAGCTCCCCAACGCCCTACGAGCAGTACTTC. Supplemented by reference TRBV7-9 and TRBJ2-7, the full variable domain reads DTGVSQNPRHKITKRGQNVTFRCDPISEHNRLYWYRQTLGQGPEFLTYFQNEAQLEKSRLLSDRFSAERPKGSFSTLEIQRTEQGDSAMYLCASSSPTPYEQYFGPGTRLTVT.